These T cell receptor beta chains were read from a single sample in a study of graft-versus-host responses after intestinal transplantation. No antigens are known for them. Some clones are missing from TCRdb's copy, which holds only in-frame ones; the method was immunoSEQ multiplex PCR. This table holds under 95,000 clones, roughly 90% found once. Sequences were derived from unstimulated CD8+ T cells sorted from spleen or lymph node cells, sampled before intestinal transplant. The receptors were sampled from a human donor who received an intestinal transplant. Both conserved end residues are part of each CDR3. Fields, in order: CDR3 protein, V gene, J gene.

CATRQDRGWAGELFF	TRBV19	TRBJ2-2
CASSPPRGADGTDTQYF	TRBV11-2	TRBJ2-3
CASSMLDWLAGGTSYNEQFF	TRBV19	TRBJ2-1
CASSYGQGLREQYF	TRBV6-5	TRBJ2-7
CASSPPAVDTIYF	TRBV7-2	TRBJ1-3
CASSQGLSGSGEQFF	TRBV4-2	TRBJ2-1
CASSEYPFYVLSTYNEQFF	TRBV2	TRBJ2-1
CASSQAAAGLNYYEQYF	TRBV14	TRBJ2-7
CASSQVGGSYEQYF	TRBV4-1	TRBJ2-7
CASSLSLLFREGANEQFF	TRBV27	TRBJ2-1
CASSPAGAPLIGEQYF	TRBV4-2	TRBJ2-7
CASSFGHAYEQYF	TRBV27	TRBJ2-7
CASGGDPGDTQYF	TRBV2	TRBJ2-3
CASSQDDRMGGYGYTF	TRBV4-1	TRBJ1-2
CASSGSGGAETQYF	TRBV6-1	TRBJ2-5
CASSGGGEGSPLHF	TRBV6-4	TRBJ1-6
CASSALGSNTETQYF	TRBV9	TRBJ2-5
CSVEGRDRGPPGYNEQFF	TRBV29-1	TRBJ2-1
CASSERGTDYEQYF	TRBV2	TRBJ2-7
CASSPTGRNYGYTF	TRBV5-5	TRBJ1-2
CASSPSPGGGFGYTF	TRBV7-8	TRBJ1-2
CASSLAGGLNEQYF	TRBV7-9	TRBJ2-7
CASYGLAGDGYF	TRBV28	TRBJ2-7
CASSLTYPGALGGANVLTF	TRBV11-1	TRBJ2-6
CASSQDPREHTF	TRBV4-1	TRBJ1-2
CASSPRAGGPTDTQYF	TRBV18	TRBJ2-3
CASSSITSGVTYNEQFF	TRBV28	TRBJ2-1
CASSLSGSSGRVISEQFF	TRBV27	TRBJ2-1
CASSPIDRGTEAFF	TRBV4-1	TRBJ1-1
CASSLAGLVDEQYF	TRBV5-1	TRBJ2-7
CASSEQMGGSTAYEQYF	TRBV25-1	TRBJ2-7
CAWTMGQPLQYF	TRBV30	TRBJ2-3
CAGGSEFDGYTF	TRBV10-2	TRBJ1-2
CASSLRTSGGSFTDTQYF	TRBV28	TRBJ2-3
CASSPEASGLLYEQYF	TRBV9	TRBJ2-7
CASSLRRTGTDTQYF	TRBV7-9	TRBJ2-3
CASSLSGTGDVYGYTF	TRBV5-1	TRBJ1-2
CASSPGQGGSYGYTF	TRBV5-1	TRBJ1-2
CVSKRFYNEQFF	TRBV2	TRBJ2-1
CASSEIAGEGETQYF	TRBV6-1	TRBJ2-5
CASSFGGSEKLFF	TRBV28	TRBJ1-4
CASSLSRELAEQYF	TRBV7-9	TRBJ2-7
CASSEGTREMNTEAFF	TRBV6-1	TRBJ1-1
CASRPGEQYF	TRBV2	TRBJ2-7
CASSLRGWGTEAFF	TRBV7-2	TRBJ1-1
CATARGTYQPQHF	TRBV6-6	TRBJ1-5
CASREQGTTEAFF	TRBV2	TRBJ1-1
CASSSLDKMNTEAFF	TRBV13	TRBJ1-1
CAWSRTSGGLYEQYF	TRBV30	TRBJ2-7
CASSLVGGGETQYF	TRBV5-4	TRBJ2-5
CASSPNRVSYEQYF	TRBV6-5	TRBJ2-7
CASMEGSSYNSPLHF	TRBV6-1	TRBJ1-6
CASSVLQGAQPQHF	TRBV19	TRBJ1-5
CASSFFPGDEAFF	TRBV6-5	TRBJ1-1
CAWSTGFGIYEQYF	TRBV30	TRBJ2-7
CASTPAGGPSEQYF	TRBV27	TRBJ2-7
CATSRDKTDTQYF	TRBV15	TRBJ2-3
CASSPVGGRVAEAFF	TRBV18	TRBJ1-1